A few counts support the clone carrying this T cell receptor beta chain. V gave up 6 bases and J gave up 2 bases, with 14 bases separating them. Germline V gene lookup returns CDR1 MNHEY and CDR2 SMNVEV (reference sequence). This CDR3 spans 15 amino acids. TCRdb reprocessed the RT-PCR reads via MiXCR and lists one record per CDR3 protein. This table has about a million distinct CDR3 sequences, more than 15% appearing once. This entry comes from a study of patients and donors after allogeneic stem cell transplantation. The receptor comes from a human donor who was either an allogeneic HSCT recipient or a stem cell or donor lymphocyte infusion donor (not recorded which). It is not recorded whose cells these are; they may come from a transplant donor. The chain employs TRBV27 and TRBJ2-1; TRBD2 might be the D (6 bases). The sample consisted of blood, either unsorted or a sorted T cell fraction (not recorded which). The CDR3 sequence: CASRWASETYNEQFF. DNA for the CDR3: TGTGCCAGCAGATGGGCTAGCGAAACCTACAATGAGCAGTTCTTC.